Listed below are T cell receptor beta chains from one sample, sequenced in a study of blood T cells in healthy people across ages. TCRdb re-called the 5' RACE reads through MiXCR, storing one row per CDR3 protein. Of roughly 550,000 distinct CDR3 sequences listed, 24% are singletons. These data also formed part of another study, on T cells of mothers and their children.

Sequenced: blood. The receptors come from a boy between 10 and 17 years old in good health. Each CDR3 is given with its conserved first and last residue. A D gene is named only where the DNA matches it firmly. The listing skips clone size in some rows; elsewhere it reads once, few, many or a size class.

CDR3 length,J gene,D gene,clone size,V gene,CDR3 DNA,CDR3 protein
12,TRBJ2-3,NA,NA,TRBV3-1,TGTGCCAGCAGCGCTCAGACAGATACGCAGTATTTT,CASSAQTDTQYF
15,TRBJ1-1,TRBD1,NA,TRBV28,TGTGCCAGCAGTTCCCCTGGGACAGGGAACACTGAAGCTTTCTTT,CASSSPGTGNTEAFF
16,TRBJ1-2,TRBD1,NA,TRBV7-2,TGTGCCAGCAGCTCTGGACAAACAGGGGGGATCTATGGCTACACCTTC,CASSSGQTGGIYGYTF
15,TRBJ1-1,TRBD1,NA,TRBV7-2,TGTGCCAGCAGCTTAACAGGGGGGAGGGTCACTGAAGCTTTCTTT,CASSLTGGRVTEAFF
15,TRBJ2-5,NA,few,TRBV7-9,TGTGCCAGCAGCCGACCCGGGTGGAATCAAGAGACCCAGTACTTC,CASSRPGWNQETQYF
17,TRBJ2-3,NA,NA,TRBV21-1,TGTGCCAGCAGCAAAGATCGGCTGGGGGGGATCACAGATACGCAGTATTTT,CASSKDRLGGITDTQYF
10,TRBJ2-5,NA,many,TRBV29-1,TGCAGCGTTGAGGCAAAGACCCAGTACTTC,CSVEAKTQYF
16,TRBJ2-3,NA,NA,TRBV5-5,TGTGCCAGCAGCCCCTGGACCGACTATCGCACAGATACGCAGTATTTT,CASSPWTDYRTDTQYF
18,TRBJ2-1,NA,NA,TRBV20-1,TGCAGTGCTGGAGCCCCCATCCAACTAGTGCCGAACCACAATGAGCAGTTCTTC,CSAGAPIQLVPNHNEQFF
11,TRBJ2-7,TRBD1,NA,TRBV27,TGTGCCAGCAGTGTACAGGGGGAGCAGTACTTC,CASSVQGEQYF
14,TRBJ1-4,NA,few,TRBV7-9,TGTGCCAGCAGCTTAGTGGCCGGGCCCCGCGAACTGTTTTTT,CASSLVAGPRELFF
11,TRBJ1-2,NA,few,TRBV3-1,TGTGCCAGCAGCCAAGTCGGCGGTTTCACCTTC,CASSQVGGFTF
13,TRBJ1-1,NA,few,TRBV12-3/TRBV12-4,TGTGCCAGCAGTTTTTTGGGGGGTGATGAAGCTTTCTTT,CASSFLGGDEAFF
14,TRBJ2-3,NA,NA,TRBV5-4,TGTGCCAGCAGCGGGCCAGGGAGCACAGATACGCAGTATTTT,CASSGPGSTDTQYF
13,TRBJ1-1,NA,NA,TRBV19,TGTGCCAGTAGTAGAGAGACCCTCGATAAAGCTTTCTTT,CASSRETLDKAFF
11,TRBJ1-2,TRBD1,NA,TRBV20-1,TGCAGTGCTCCGGACAGGGGAGGCTACACCTTC,CSAPDRGGYTF
15,TRBJ2-7,NA,few,TRBV9,TGTGCCAGCAGCGTAGGGGGGGACACTACCTACGAGCAGTACTTC,CASSVGGDTTYEQYF
17,TRBJ2-4,NA,NA,TRBV21-1,TGTGCCAGCAGCAAGACTAGCGGGAGTGGAGCCAAAAACATTCAGTACTTC,CASSKTSGSGAKNIQYF
16,TRBJ2-1,NA,NA,TRBV7-6,TGTGCCAGCAGCTCCAGCCGCGAGCATCCCCAAAATGAGCAGTTCTTC,CASSSSREHPQNEQFF
15,TRBJ1-4,NA,few,TRBV15,TGTGCCACCAGCAGAGGTCGCGGGACCAATGAAAAACTGTTTTTT,CATSRGRGTNEKLFF
13,TRBJ2-1,NA,few,TRBV2,TGTGCCAGCGGAGGGGAAGCCTACAATGAGCAGTTCTTC,CASGGEAYNEQFF
15,TRBJ1-2,TRBD1,NA,TRBV7-3,TGTGCCAGCAGCTTTACAGGGGAGAGTAACTATGGCTACACCTTC,CASSFTGESNYGYTF
14,TRBJ2-5,NA,few,TRBV7-2,TGTGCCAGCAGCTCGACAGGACCCGTTGAGACCCAGTACTTC,CASSSTGPVETQYF
15,TRBJ2-5,NA,few,TRBV25-1,TGTGCCAGCAGTGAATGGCATAAGGGTCAGGAGACCCAGTACTTC,CASSEWHKGQETQYF
14,TRBJ1-5,NA,NA,TRBV6-5,TGTGCCAGCAGTCTGGGTGGATTCAATCAGCCCCAGCATTTT,CASSLGGFNQPQHF
14,TRBJ2-1,NA,NA,TRBV7-9,TGTGCCAGCAGCCGGACAGACACCTACAATGAGCAGTTCTTC,CASSRTDTYNEQFF
16,TRBJ2-7,TRBD1,many,TRBV12-3/TRBV12-4,TGTGCCAGCAGACTCTGGGCGGGACAGGGGTTTGGCGAGCAGTACTTC,CASRLWAGQGFGEQYF
14,TRBJ2-3,TRBD1,NA,TRBV20-1,TGCAGTGCCCCTCGGATGACAGGGGGAGATACGCAGTATTTT,CSAPRMTGGDTQYF
15,TRBJ2-7,TRBD2,few,TRBV7-2,TGTGCCAGCAGCTCCTTAGCGGGAGGGCCGGGCGAGCAGTACTTC,CASSSLAGGPGEQYF
17,TRBJ2-2,NA,few,TRBV4-3,TGCGCCAGCAGCCAAGGACGGGCCCTATCCAACACCGGGGAGCTGTTTTTT,CASSQGRALSNTGELFF
16,TRBJ1-4,NA,NA,TRBV7-2,TGTGCCAGCAGCGCAGGCGGTACCGGGGTGGCCAAAAAACTGTTTTTT,CASSAGGTGVAKKLFF
14,TRBJ1-1,NA,NA,TRBV7-2,TGTGCCAGCAGCTCACTTAGTCGAGGTACTGAAGCTTTCTTT,CASSSLSRGTEAFF
17,TRBJ1-3,NA,few,TRBV4-3,TGCGCCAGCAGCCAAGGAATTACCGGAGTCTCTGGAAACACCATATATTTT,CASSQGITGVSGNTIYF
18,TRBJ2-7,TRBD2,NA,TRBV7-8,TGTGCCTGCAGCCCCCTCCCGACTAGCGGCATATCTTCCTACGAGCAGTACTTC,CACSPLPTSGISSYEQYF
13,TRBJ1-6,NA,NA,TRBV7-9,TGTGCCAGCAGCTTCGCACAGAGATCACCCCTCCACTTT,CASSFAQRSPLHF
17,TRBJ2-5,NA,NA,TRBV7-9,TGTGCCAGCAGCTTAGGAACTGGGGGAAACAGGGAAGAGACCCAGTACTTC,CASSLGTGGNREETQYF
14,TRBJ1-2,NA,NA,TRBV24-1,TGTGCCACCAGTGATTTTGAAAATAACTATGGCTACACCTTC,CATSDFENNYGYTF
14,TRBJ1-1,NA,NA,TRBV6-2/TRBV6-3,TGTGCCAGTAACCGACGGGGAATGAACACTGAAGCTTTCTTT,CASNRRGMNTEAFF
14,TRBJ2-7,TRBD1,few,TRBV19,TGTGCCAGTAGTGCGGGACAGGTGACCTACGAGCAGTACTTC,CASSAGQVTYEQYF
15,TRBJ2-5,TRBD2,few,TRBV28,TGTGCCAGCAGTGCCTCGGGGGGGCCAGCCGAGACCCAGTACTTC,CASSASGGPAETQYF
14,TRBJ2-4,NA,NA,TRBV20-1,TGCAGTGCTAGAATGGCGGGGTTCAAAAACATTCAGTACTTC,CSARMAGFKNIQYF
18,TRBJ1-2,NA,NA,TRBV12-3/TRBV12-4,TGTGCCAGCAGATTGACCGGGACAACGCGACTGCGTGGGTTAGGCTACACCTTC,CASRLTGTTRLRGLGYTF